One sample yielded the 15 T cell receptor beta chains listed below, sequenced in a study of blood T cell repertoires in COVID-19. The protocol was immunoSEQ multiplex PCR, while the TCRdb copy is restricted to in-frame clones and leaves out a portion. The table records about 460,000 clones, around 85% of them present only once. The source material was PBMCs or T cells enriched from blood (not recorded which). Every receptor here comes from a woman aged 55-70 years who had recovered from COVID-19.

Regarding this clone: This sample also contains other DNA sequences that code for the same CDR3. This rearrangement joins TRBV14 to TRBJ1-6, with unresolved D. This CDR3 is 14 amino acids long. V lost 4 bases and J lost 0, with 4 bases in between. Germline lookup yields CDR1 SGHDN and CDR2 FVKESK. The CDR3 DNA reads as TGTGCCAGCAGCCCCAGCTCCTATAATTCACCCCTCCACTTT. This codes for CASSPSSYNSPLHF.

V usage is TRBV12-3 or TRBV12-4 and J usage is TRBJ1-2; D gene unclear. CDR3 length: 13 residues. V was trimmed by 5 bases and J by 8 bases, leaving 15 bases between them. The chain's CDR3 is CASSENEERGYTF. The CDR3 nucleotides are TGTGCCAGCAGTGAAAACGAGGAGCGCGGCTACACCTTC.

The chain recombines TRBV5-8 with TRBJ1-1; 10 positions agree with TRBD1. Trimming removed 4 bases from V and 10 bases from J; junction bases left unmatched: 7. The CDR3 has 13 amino acids. The germline gives CDR1 SGHTS, CDR2 YDEGEE. Here the CDR3 reads CASSPGQGERAFF. The DNA for the CDR3 is TGTGCCAGCAGCCCCGGACAGGGGGAAAGAGCTTTCTTT. The variable domain in full, with the rest retrieved from reference TRBV5-8 and TRBJ1-1, is EAGVTQSPTHLIKTRGQQATLRCSPISGHTSVYWYQQALGLGLQFLLWYDEGEERNRGNFPPRFSGRQFPNYSSELNVNALELEDSALYLCASSPGQGERAFFGQGTRLTVV.

The chain has TRBV21-1 and TRBJ2-7; the table's D gene call, TRBD1, was not cross checked with the DNA. TRBV21-1 is deemed a pseudogene. CDR3 size: 14 residues. The CDR3 region is CASSKRQNSYEQYV. In DNA form, the CDR3 reads TGTGCCAGCAGCAAAAGACAGAACTCCTACGAGCAGTACGTC.

This chain links TRBV11-2 with TRBJ2-6; TRBD2 is a possible D gene (5 bases). Per the germline V gene, CDR1 is SGHAT and CDR2 is FQNNGV. V was pared by 10 bases and J by 1 base, with 11 bases between. CDR3 length equals 14 residues. In DNA form, the CDR3 reads TGTGCCACGGGGTTGATTTCTGGGGCCAACGTCCTGACTTTC. Protein product: CATGLISGANVLTF.

The chain carries TRBV12-5 and TRBJ1-5; D is perhaps TRBD1 (6 bases). There are 16 residues in the CDR3. V lost 6 bases to trimming and J lost 2 bases, with 17 bases between them. The germline V gene has CDR1 LGHNT and CDR2 FRNRAP. CDR3 nucleotides: TGTGCTAGTGGACCCCCGGGGGGCGAGGGCAATCAGCCCCAGCATTTT. Its translation is CASGPPGGEGNQPQHF. The whole variable domain, remainder taken from reference TRBV12-5 and TRBJ1-5, is DARVTQTPRHKVTEMGQEVTMRCQPILGHNTVFWYRQTMMQGLELLAYFRNRAPLDDSGMPKDRFSAEMPDATLATLKIQPSEPRDSAVYFCASGPPGGEGNQPQHFGDGTRLSIL.

For the CDR3, the DNA is TGTGCCAGCTCACCGGACATTAACTATGGCTACACCTTC. Residues: CASSPDINYGYTF. V usage is TRBV18 and J usage is TRBJ1-2; D is possibly TRBD1 (5 bases). CDR1 is KGHSH, CDR2 LQKENI, per germline. The CDR3 contains 13 residues. Trimming removed 3 bases from V and 1 base from J, with 6 bases in between.

The rearrangement joins TRBV6-5 to TRBJ2-1, with 7 bases lining up with TRBD1. The CDR3 is 13 amino acids. Germline-derived CDR1 and CDR2 are MNHEY and SVGAGI. V lost 7 bases, J lost 5 bases, and 5 bases stayed unmatched. The CDR3, as DNA: TGTGCCAGCACCCTGGGACAGAACAATGAGCAGTTCTTC. Translated, it gives CASTLGQNNEQFF.

The chain couples TRBV5-5 to TRBJ2-4; a possible D gene is TRBD2 (6 bases). The CDR3 is 17 residues long. V was shortened by 0 bases and J by 0 bases, with 13 bases between the two germline ends. Germline V lookup: CDR1 SGHKS, CDR2 YYEKEE (reference sequence). The CDR3 nucleotides read TGTGCCAGCAGCTTGGCCTGGGGGGTCTTAGCCAAAAACATTCAGTACTTC. This translates into CASSLAWGVLAKNIQYF.

This clone showed up just once. The J gene is TRBJ2-3, the V gene TRBV6-5, with 8 bases lining up with TRBD1. The CDR3 totals 14 residues. The V and J ends lost 6 bases and 7 bases, in that order; junction bases with no gene match: 9. Germline V gene data show CDR1 as MNHEY and CDR2 as SVGAGI. The CDR3 nucleotides are TGTGCCAGCAGCCCAGGGACAGGTGCGCATACGCAGTATTTT. Protein sequence: CASSPGTGAHTQYF.

The chain combines TRBV5-1 with TRBJ2-2, with D perhaps matching TRBD2 (5 bases). The V gene's germline CDR1 is SGHRS and CDR2 YFSETQ. Trimming removed 5 bases from V and 4 bases from J, with 9 bases in between. The CDR3 length is 13 residues. CDR3 protein: CASRVSVTGELFF. DNA of the CDR3: TGCGCCAGCAGAGTTAGCGTCACCGGGGAGCTGTTTTTT.

The CDR3, as DNA: TGTGCCAGCAAACCGGGGACAGTAAATCAGCCCCAGCATTTT. Its protein is CASKPGTVNQPQHF. V usage is TRBV6-1 and J usage is TRBJ1-5; TRBD1 matches 7 bases. The CDR3 sequence is 14 residues long. The germline gives CDR1 MNHNS, CDR2 SASEGT. Trimming removed 7 bases from V and 4 bases from J; junction bases left unmatched: 7.

The chain joins TRBV5-1 to TRBJ2-5, with 7 bases that match TRBD2. V was clipped by 1 base and J by 4 bases; unmatched bases: 10. Germline lookup yields CDR1 SGHRS and CDR2 YFSETQ. The CDR3 loop spans 16 amino acids. This CDR3 is CASSLRIAGGGETQYF. For the CDR3, the DNA is TGCGCCAGCAGCTTGAGGATAGCGGGTGGGGGAGAGACCCAGTACTTC.

V gene TRBV10-3 combines with J gene TRBJ1-2; a possible D gene is TRBD1 (5 bases). CDR3 length: 12 residues. Germline values: CDR1 ENHRY, CDR2 SYGVKD. V lost 3 bases and J lost 8, with 10 bases in between. CDR3 sequence (DNA): TGTGCCATCAGTGACAGGGAAGGAGGCTACACCTTC. Amino acids: CAISDREGGYTF.

J is TRBJ2-7 and V is TRBV6-5; the D gene is possibly TRBD2 (5 bases). Trimming cost V 6 bases and J 3 bases, with 6 bases left between them. The CDR3 length is 11 residues. Germline assignment: CDR1 MNHEY and CDR2 SVGAGI. DNA of the CDR3: TGTGCCAGCAGGGGAGACTACGAGCAGTACGTC. Amino acid sequence: CASRGDYEQYV.